A selection of T cell receptor beta chains follows, all from one sample in a study of Ad26.COV2.S vaccination and SARS-CoV-2 variants. The table came from immunoSEQ multiplex PCR; TCRdb's copy has only in-frame clones and leaves some out. Among around 170,000 clones listed, roughly 85% were seen once. Sequenced material: peripheral blood, taken after recovery from COVID-19. These TCRs come from a human donor who had recovered from COVID-19. The CDR3 runs from the conserved cysteine through the conserved F or W. Each record gives: clone size, J gene, D gene, V gene, CDR3 DNA, CDR3 protein. D genes are given only for firm matches. Clone size is shown for a subset of rows, as once, few, many or a class of expanded clone.

once | TRBJ2-1 | . | TRBV18 | TGTGCCAGCTCACCACAATGGTCAGGGCACTATGAGCAGTTCTTC | CASSPQWSGHYEQFF
. | TRBJ2-7 | TRBD2 | TRBV3-1/TRBV3-2 | TGTGCCAGCAGGCCTAGCGGTACCTACGAGCAGTACTTC | CASRPSGTYEQYF
. | TRBJ1-2 | . | TRBV5-1 | TGCGCCAGCAGCCCGCAGGGAGGGAACTATGGCTACACCTTC | CASSPQGGNYGYTF
. | TRBJ2-5 | TRBD2 | TRBV5-4 | TGTGCCAGCAGCTTGGGACTAGCGGGGAGTCCACTCCAAGAGACCCAGTACTTC | CASSLGLAGSPLQETQYF
. | TRBJ2-7 | . | TRBV5-6 | TGTGCCAGCAGCTGGAGCTCCTACGAGCAGTACTTC | CASSWSSYEQYF
. | TRBJ1-1 | TRBD1 | TRBV6-5 | TGTGCCAGCAGTAAACAGGGGGCGGAAGCTTTCTTT | CASSKQGAEAFF
. | TRBJ1-2 | . | TRBV27 | TGTGCCAGCAGTTTCGCAGGGGACTATGGCTACACCTTC | CASSFAGDYGYTF
many | TRBJ1-1 | . | TRBV7-2 | TGTGCCAGCAGCTTGGACCGTAGGATGGCTTTCTTT | CASSLDRRMAFF
. | TRBJ2-2 | . | TRBV11-3 | TGTGCCAGCAGCTTAGGGGGCACCGGGGAGCTGTTTTTT | CASSLGGTGELFF
. | TRBJ2-1 | TRBD2 | TRBV19 | TGTGCCAGTAGTATAGACTCTAGCGGGGGTTACAATGAGCAGTTCTTC | CASSIDSSGGYNEQFF
. | TRBJ2-7 | TRBD1 | TRBV5-1 | TGCGCCAGCAGCTTGGCCGAAGCAGGGACAGCCTACGAGCAGTACTTC | CASSLAEAGTAYEQYF
. | TRBJ2-7 | TRBD2 | TRBV7-2 | TGTGCCAGCAGACCAGGGAGTAGCGGGGCCGGCGAGCAGTACTTC | CASRPGSSGAGEQYF
. | TRBJ2-6 | . | TRBV6-5 | TGTGCCAGCAGACCCGCTGGGGCCAACGTCCTGACTTTC | CASRPAGANVLTF
once | TRBJ1-4 | . | TRBV28 | TGTGCCAGCAGTCTTCAGACGGCGCCTAATGAAAAACTGTTTTTT | CASSLQTAPNEKLFF
. | TRBJ2-7 | . | TRBV20-1 | TGCAGTGCGCTGGACTACGAGCAGTACTTC | CSALDYEQYF
few | TRBJ1-4 | . | TRBV7-3 | TGTGCCAGCAGCCTAAACCCCTGGAAGTGGCTGTCCCCAACTAATGAAAAACTGTTTTTT | CASSLNPWKWLSPTNEKLFF
. | TRBJ1-2 | . | TRBV12-3/TRBV12-4 | TGTGCCAGCAGTTTAATGGGGGTGGATGGCTACACCTTC | CASSLMGVDGYTF
. | TRBJ1-3 | . | TRBV5-5 | TGTGCCAGCAGCTTGGGTGGGTTCTCTGGAAACACCATATATTTT | CASSLGGFSGNTIYF
. | TRBJ1-2 | . | TRBV18 | TGTGCCAGCTCACCCGGACGGGACTATGGCTACACCTTC | CASSPGRDYGYTF
. | TRBJ2-5 | TRBD2 | TRBV5-6 | TGTGCCAGCAGCTCCTCGGGGGGGCGGGAGACCCAGTACTTC | CASSSSGGRETQYF
. | TRBJ1-1 | TRBD1 | TRBV18 | TGTGCCAGCTCACGGACTCAGGGGGCAAGCACTGAAGCTTTCTTT | CASSRTQGASTEAFF
. | TRBJ2-7 | . | TRBV12-3/TRBV12-4 | TGTGCCAGTAGTTTGACGGGCGGCGAGCAGTACTTC | CASSLTGGEQYF
. | TRBJ2-2 | . | TRBV30 | TGTGCCTGGACCTGGGGCGAGGGCACCGGGGAGCTGTTTTTT | CAWTWGEGTGELFF
. | TRBJ2-3 | . | TRBV19 | TGTGCCAGTAGCACCGACAGGGGAGGGGGTGTAGGAGATACGCAGTATTTT | CASSTDRGGGVGDTQYF
once | TRBJ2-7 | . | TRBV7-9 | TGTGCCAGCAACGGACTGGACTACGAGCAGTACTTC | CASNGLDYEQYF
. | TRBJ2-1 | . | TRBV12-3/TRBV12-4 | TGTGCCAGCAGTTTTGGGGGGATTGAGCAGTTCTTC | CASSFGGIEQFF
. | TRBJ2-7 | . | TRBV9 | TGTGCCAGCAGCGCCGGGACGGGGCCCTACGAGCAGTACTTC | CASSAGTGPYEQYF
. | TRBJ1-1 | . | TRBV27 | TGTGCCTCGCAGGGCCTTACTGAAGCTTTCTTT | CASQGLTEAFF
. | TRBJ2-3 | TRBD2 | TRBV28 | TGTGCCAGCGACCCGGGGAGGGGCCGGGCCATTTTT | CASDPGRGRAIF
. | TRBJ2-7 | TRBD1 | TRBV28 | TGTGCCAGCGGGTCCGGGACAGGGCCCTACGAGCAGTACTTC | CASGSGTGPYEQYF
. | TRBJ1-1 | . | TRBV2 | TGTGCCAGCAGGGACGGCCTCAACACTGAAGCTTTCTTT | CASRDGLNTEAFF
. | TRBJ1-5 | . | TRBV19 | TGTGCCAGTAGTATAGTAGTCGGCAATCAGCCCCAGCATTTT | CASSIVVGNQPQHF
. | TRBJ2-3 | TRBD2 | TRBV7-6 | TGTGCCAGCAGCTTAAGAGTAGCGGGAGGAGATACGCAGTATTTT | CASSLRVAGGDTQYF
. | TRBJ1-2 | . | TRBV5-6 | TGTGCCAGCAGCTTGGCCGGGGTCGATGGCTACACCTTC | CASSLAGVDGYTF
. | TRBJ1-6 | . | TRBV15 | TGTGCCACCAGCAGCGGAGGTTTTCAGGCACTGGGGTCACCCCTCCACTTT | CATSSGGFQALGSPLHF
. | TRBJ2-7 | TRBD1 | TRBV7-9 | TGTGCCAGCAGCTTAGGACAGGGGATTTTCTACGAGCAGTACTTC | CASSLGQGIFYEQYF
. | TRBJ2-3 | TRBD2 | TRBV19 | TGTGCCAGTAGCCGACTAGCGGGGGGTGAAGATACGCAGTATTTT | CASSRLAGGEDTQYF
. | TRBJ2-5 | . | TRBV12-5 | TGTGCTAGGGGGTCGGAGACCCAGTACTTC | CARGSETQYF
. | TRBJ1-2 | TRBD1 | TRBV18 | TGTGCCAGCTCACCCGCCTTACAGGGGATGGGCTACACCTTC | CASSPALQGMGYTF
. | TRBJ1-1 | TRBD1 | TRBV2 | TGTGCCAGCAGTCCCCCGGGACAGGGATTCGAGTTGGAAACTGAAGCTTTCTTT | CASSPPGQGFELETEAFF
. | TRBJ2-2 | . | TRBV27 | TGTGCCAGCAGTTTATCTCCCAGAATGGGGGAGCTGTTTTTT | CASSLSPRMGELFF
few | TRBJ2-5 | . | TRBV5-6 | TGTGCCAGCAGCTCCCGGGAGCTGGGAGGAGAGACCCAGTACTTC | CASSSRELGGETQYF
. | TRBJ1-2 | . | TRBV7-9 | TGTGCCAGCAGCTCCCCGACACGAAACTATGGCTACACCTTC | CASSSPTRNYGYTF
. | TRBJ2-2 | . | TRBV11-2 | TGTGCCAGCAGCTTCCTGGGGGGCCCGGACACCGGGGAGCTGTTTTTT | CASSFLGGPDTGELFF
. | TRBJ2-1 | . | TRBV12-3/TRBV12-4 | TGTGCCAGCAGAAGGGGGAATGAGCAGTTCTTC | CASRRGNEQFF
. | TRBJ2-1 | TRBD2 | TRBV7-8 | TGTGCCAGCAGCTTAGTGAGCGGGACTGCCGATGAGCAGTTCTTC | CASSLVSGTADEQFF
. | TRBJ1-2 | TRBD1 | TRBV4-1 | TGCGCCAGCAGCCAAGAGAGGACAGGCCTTAACTATGGCTACACCTTC | CASSQERTGLNYGYTF
. | TRBJ2-1 | . | TRBV4-2 | TGTGCCAGCAGCCAAGATAGTCTAGCGCTGTACAATGAGCAGTTCTTC | CASSQDSLALYNEQFF
. | TRBJ2-2 | TRBD2 | TRBV7-8 | TGTGCCAGCAGCCCCCCAGGACTAGGGGCTATCCGGGAGCTGTTTTTT | CASSPPGLGAIRELFF
once | TRBJ1-2 | TRBD1 | TRBV6-5 | TGTGCCAGCAGTCTTTCAGGGGGCAACTATGGCTACACCTTC | CASSLSGGNYGYTF
. | TRBJ1-4 | TRBD1 | TRBV5-1 | TGCGCCAGCAGCTTGGAGGTTCGTGGGACAGGGACAAAACTGTTTTTT | CASSLEVRGTGTKLFF